This entry lists 20 T cell receptor beta chains sequenced from one sample in a study of blood T cell repertoires in COVID-19. Some clones are missing from TCRdb's copy, which holds only in-frame ones; the method was immunoSEQ multiplex PCR. The sample consists of some 250,000 clones, 70% to 90% of them appearing once. Material for sequencing was peripheral blood. The receptors here all came from a woman in her thirties or forties who had recovered from COVID-19.

CDR3 coding DNA: TGTGCCAGCGGTAACGCCATGGGCCAGGCGGAGACCCAGTACTTC. Its translation: CASGNAMGQAETQYF. This chain uses TRBV19 with TRBJ2-5; D is undetermined. The germline gives CDR1 LNHDA, CDR2 SQIVND (reference sequence). Trimming stripped 9 bases from V and 5 bases from J, with 22 bases between. The CDR3 extends over 15 amino acids.

The rearrangement uses TRBV7-2 and TRBJ2-3, with 12 nucleotides matching TRBD2. This CDR3 region has 16 residues. Per the germline V gene, CDR1 is SGHTA and CDR2 is FQGNSA. The trim removed 5 bases at V and 1 base at J, leaving 4 bases unmatched. For the CDR3, the DNA is TGTGCCAGCAGCCAACGACTAGCGGGGGGCACAGATACGCAGTATTTT. Protein: CASSQRLAGGTDTQYF.

The J gene is TRBJ2-2, the V gene TRBV29-1; 9 positions agree with TRBD1. The V segment lost 7 bases and the J segment 7 bases; nucleotides outside the gene matches: 10. The CDR3 has 14 residues. Germline-derived CDR1 and CDR2 are SQVTM and ANQGSEA. As DNA, the CDR3 is TGCAGCGCCGGGACAGGGAACGGTAACGGGGAGCTGTTTTTT. The encoded protein is CSAGTGNGNGELFF.

The CDR3 region is CATSPRGSADTQYF. In DNA, the CDR3 is TGTGCCACCAGCCCCCGGGGGTCCGCCGATACGCAGTATTTT. This chain connects TRBV15 to TRBJ2-3; weak D call: TRBD2 (6 bases). V lost 5 bases and J lost 6, with 15 bases in between. The CDR3 length is 14 residues. Per the germline V gene, CDR1 is LNHNV and CDR2 is YYDKDF (reference sequence).

V is TRBV5-8 and J is TRBJ1-1; D perhaps matches TRBD1 (5 bases). The CDR3 spans 14 residues. CDR1 and CDR2 from the germline V gene are SGHTS and YDEGEE. Trimming shortened V by 4 bases and J by 1 base, and 11 bases separated the two germline ends. CDR3: CASSPGWANTEAFF. In DNA form, the CDR3 reads TGTGCCAGCAGCCCAGGGTGGGCGAACACTGAAGCTTTCTTT.

This clone was picked up one time. V is TRBV30 and J is TRBJ1-2; weak D call: TRBD1 (6 bases). The CDR3 totals 13 residues. The germline gives CDR1 GTSNPN, CDR2 SVGIG (reference sequence). Trimming took 4 bases from V and 8 from J, leaving 17 bases between them. CDR3 DNA: TGTGCCTGGACGACTGGGGGCTGGGAAGGCTACACCTTC. This gives the protein CAWTTGGWEGYTF.

This chain links TRBV11-1 with TRBJ2-3; weak D call: TRBD2 (5 bases). V was trimmed by 7 bases and J by 3 bases, leaving 11 bases between them. Germline CDR1 and CDR2: SGHAT and FQDESV (reference sequence). CDR3 length: 13 amino acids. CDR3 region: CASTPGGTDTQYF. As DNA, the CDR3 is TGTGCCAGCACCCCTGGAGGAACAGATACGCAGTATTTT.

This chain links TRBV20-1 with TRBJ2-7; 13 bases line up with TRBD2. This CDR3 region has 14 residues. The germline V gene has CDR1 DFQATT and CDR2 SNEGSKA (reference sequence). V lost 3 bases and J lost 9; bases outside the gene matches: 8. The CDR3 region is CSASGGLAGVGQYF. CDR3 bases: TGCAGTGCTAGTGGCGGACTAGCGGGAGTAGGGCAGTACTTC.

The chain is built from TRBV11-3 and TRBJ1-1, with TRBD1 matching over 9 bases. Germline V gene sequence: CDR1 SGHNT, CDR2 YENEEA. V was clipped by 4 bases and J by 4 bases; unmatched bases: 4. The CDR3 runs to 14 residues. This chain's CDR3 is CASSSSQGATEAFF. The CDR3 DNA is TGTGCCAGCAGCTCCTCACAGGGGGCCACTGAAGCTTTCTTT. Supplemented by reference TRBV11-3 and TRBJ1-1, the full variable domain reads EAGVVQSPRYKIIEKKQPVAFWCNPISGHNTLYWYLQNLGQGPELLIRYENEEAVDDSQLPKDRFSAERLKGVDSTLKIQPAELGDSAVYLCASSSSQGATEAFFGQGTRLTVV.

This clone was counted once. The chain is built from TRBV6-1 and TRBJ1-1; 7 bases align to TRBD1. The CDR3 is made up of 19 amino acids. Unmatched junction bases numbered 16, after V lost 3 bases and J lost 0 bases. Germline V gives CDR1 MNHNS, CDR2 SASEGT. The DNA for the CDR3 is TGTGCCAGCAGTGAGCCCGACAGGGCGCCTATTCCGATGAACACTGAAGCTTTCTTT. It translates to CASSEPDRAPIPMNTEAFF.

The J gene is TRBJ1-4, the V gene TRBV19; no clear D. V lost 1 base and J 8 bases, leaving 14 bases between the germline ends. This CDR3 is built from 15 residues. Germline CDR1 LNHDA, CDR2 SQIVND (reference sequence). The CDR3 DNA reads as TGTGCCAGTAGTATAGGGGCGGGGTTTGGGGAAAAACTGTTTTTT. Amino acids: CASSIGAGFGEKLFF.

The J gene is TRBJ1-2, the V gene TRBV27; tentatively, D is TRBD1 (6 bases). The CDR3 is made up of 16 amino acids. V was clipped by 10 bases and J by 4 bases, with 25 bases between them. The germline gives CDR1 MNHEY, CDR2 SMNVEV (reference sequence). The CDR3 protein is CATINREQGNGYGYTF. The CDR3 DNA is TGTGCCACCATTAATCGAGAGCAGGGGAACGGCTATGGCTACACCTTC.

This chain joins TRBV7-2 and TRBJ1-2; a weak D match, TRBD1 (5 bases). Germline V gives CDR1 SGHTA, CDR2 FQGNSA. The CDR3 covers 12 residues. V lost 8 bases and J lost 2, with 9 bases in between. The CDR3 region is CASAGRNYGYTF. The CDR3 DNA reads TGTGCCAGCGCGGGACGGAACTATGGCTACACCTTC.

The chain joins TRBV11-3 to TRBJ2-7, with 14 bases lining up with TRBD2. The germline CDR1 and CDR2 sequences are SGHNT and YENEEA. The CDR3 is 14 amino acids. The trim removed 5 bases at V and 5 bases at J, leaving 2 bases unmatched. The CDR3: CASSRLAGGDEQYF. In nucleotides, the CDR3 is TGTGCCAGCAGCCGACTAGCGGGAGGGGACGAGCAGTACTTC.

This chain uses TRBV15 with TRBJ2-2, with a tentative D call TRBD1 (6 bases). The germline V gene has CDR1 LNHNV and CDR2 YYDKDF (reference sequence). This CDR3 is built from 16 residues. Trimming pared 1 base from V and 4 bases from J, leaving 13 bases between. CDR3: CATSRGTVLGTGELFF. For the CDR3, the DNA is TGTGCCACCAGCAGAGGGACAGTCTTGGGCACCGGGGAGCTGTTTTTT.

This rearrangement joins TRBV18 to TRBJ2-2, with 12 bases fitting TRBD2. Trimming took 5 bases from V and 6 from J; bases not matched to a gene: 10. This CDR3 has 17 residues. Germline-derived CDR1 and CDR2 are KGHSH and LQKENI. The CDR3 DNA reads TGTGCCAGCTCATCCCTAGCGGGAGGGCCTGTGCCCGGGGAGCTGTTTTTT. This gives the protein CASSSLAGGPVPGELFF.

This clone came up once. The chain couples TRBV6-5 to TRBJ2-1; 10 nucleotides match TRBD1. J lost 5 bases, V lost 6 bases, and 7 bases had no gene match. CDR1 and CDR2 (germline): MNHEY, SVGAGI. The CDR3 contains 15 residues. The CDR3 here is CASSRQGAWDNEQFF. CDR3 sequence (DNA): TGTGCCAGCAGCCGACAGGGGGCCTGGGACAATGAGCAGTTCTTC.

The V call is TRBV6-2 or TRBV6-3, the J call TRBJ2-7; 8 bases match TRBD1. This CDR3 contains 14 residues. CDR1 and CDR2 from the germline V gene are MNHEY and SVGEGT. The V segment lost 3 bases and the J segment 2 bases; nucleotides outside the gene matches: 3. In nucleotides, the CDR3 is TGTGCCAGCAGTTATGGGGGACAGGCCTACGAGCAGTACGTC. Its protein product is CASSYGGQAYEQYV.

The chain joins TRBV20-1 to TRBJ2-1; 7 positions agree with TRBD2. CDR3 length: 14 amino acids. The germline V gene encodes CDR1 DFQATT and CDR2 SNEGSKA (reference sequence). J gave up 5 bases and V 3 bases, and 7 bases lay outside the gene matches. The CDR3: CSASAGRGNNEQFF. The CDR3 region has the DNA TGCAGTGCTAGTGCAGGGCGGGGGAACAATGAGCAGTTCTTC.

J is TRBJ1-5 and V is TRBV6-5; TRBD1 agrees at 12 bases. J was trimmed by 6 bases and V by 7 bases; bases with no gene match: 7. CDR1 and CDR2 from the germline V gene are MNHEY and SVGAGI. This CDR3 has 15 residues. The CDR3 protein is CASKAGTGGGQPQHF. CDR3 nucleotides: TGTGCCAGCAAGGCCGGGACAGGGGGCGGTCAGCCCCAGCATTTT.